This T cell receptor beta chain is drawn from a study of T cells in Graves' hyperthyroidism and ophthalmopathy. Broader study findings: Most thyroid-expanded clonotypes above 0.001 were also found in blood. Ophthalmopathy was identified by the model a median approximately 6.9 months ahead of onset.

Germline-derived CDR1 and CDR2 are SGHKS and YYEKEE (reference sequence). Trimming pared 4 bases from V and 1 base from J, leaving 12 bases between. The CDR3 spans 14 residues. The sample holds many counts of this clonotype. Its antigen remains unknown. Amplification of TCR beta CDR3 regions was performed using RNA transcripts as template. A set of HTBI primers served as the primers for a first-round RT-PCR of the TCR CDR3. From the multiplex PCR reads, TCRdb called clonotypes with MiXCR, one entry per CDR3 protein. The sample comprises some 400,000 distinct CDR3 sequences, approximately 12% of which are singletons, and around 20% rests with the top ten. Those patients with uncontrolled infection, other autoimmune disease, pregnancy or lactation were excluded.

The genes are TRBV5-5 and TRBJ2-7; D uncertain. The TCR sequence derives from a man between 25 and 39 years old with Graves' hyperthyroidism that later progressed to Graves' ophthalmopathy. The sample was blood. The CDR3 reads CASSLAVGSYEQYF. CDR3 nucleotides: TGTGCCAGCAGCCTGGCTGTGGGGTCCTACGAGCAGTACTTC.